One and the same sample provided the 30 T cell receptor beta chains below, sequenced in a study of blood T cell repertoires in COVID-19. Clones were read by immunoSEQ multiplex PCR, and TCRdb kept only the in-frame ones, dropping some. The sample consists of 150,000 or so clones, approximately 90% of them appearing once. The sequencing sample was made of PBMCs or T cells enriched from blood (not recorded which). These receptor sequences come from a woman aged 35 to 49 who had been exposed to COVID-19.

V is TRBV10-3 and J is TRBJ1-1; D remains unclear. CDR3 length equals 13 residues. Trimming shortened V by 7 bases and J by 2 bases, and 11 bases separated the two germline ends. From germline, CDR1 is ENHRY and CDR2 SYGVKD. The CDR3, as DNA: TGTGCCATCACTAACGGAGGCAACACTGAAGCTTTCTTT. This gives the protein CAITNGGNTEAFF.

This chain connects TRBV5-1 to TRBJ2-5, with D perhaps matching TRBD2 (7 bases). Germline CDR1 is SGHRS and CDR2 is YFSETQ. V gave up 0 bases and J gave up 4 bases, with 10 bases separating them. CDR3 size: 14 residues. CDR3 DNA: TGCGCCAGCAGCTTGGGGGGGGGCGCAGAGACCCAGTACTTC. Protein: CASSLGGGAETQYF.

V and J are TRBV28 and TRBJ2-7, with 7 bases that match TRBD1. The CDR3 contains 15 residues. The V gene's germline CDR1 is MDHEN and CDR2 SYDVKM. V dropped 4 bases and J dropped 2; count of bases not matched to a gene: 8. CDR3: CASSYTGTATYEQYF. CDR3 in DNA: TGTGCCAGCAGTTATACCGGGACAGCGACCTACGAGCAGTACTTC.

V usage is TRBV4-1 and J usage is TRBJ1-2, with D maybe TRBD1 (5 bases). Germline loops: CDR1 MGHRA, CDR2 YSYEKL. The CDR3 totals 15 residues. The V gene lost 6 bases and the J gene lost 8 bases, with 22 bases spanning the gap. CDR3 protein: CASSSSVGGDRGYTF. DNA for the CDR3: TGCGCCAGCAGTTCATCGGTCGGAGGGGATAGGGGCTACACCTTC.

The chain links TRBV7-9 to TRBJ2-3, with a tentative D call TRBD2 (6 bases). Trimming stripped 5 bases from V and 5 bases from J, with 17 bases between. The CDR3 has 15 amino acids. Germline CDR1 reads SEHNR; CDR2 reads FQNEAQ (reference sequence). The CDR3, as DNA: TGTGCCAGCAGCCCCCCGCGGCGGGGTGGAGATACGCAGTATTTT. Encoded protein: CASSPPRRGGDTQYF.

J is TRBJ1-1 and V is TRBV11-2; D is unresolved. V dropped 6 bases and J dropped 3 bases, with 17 bases sitting between them. This CDR3 comprises 15 residues. Germline-derived CDR1 and CDR2 are SGHAT and FQNNGV. The CDR3 spells CASRAPGPLYTEAFF. The CDR3 nucleotides read TGTGCCAGCAGGGCACCGGGTCCTCTCTACACTGAAGCTTTCTTT.

The chain couples TRBV28 to TRBJ1-4; 7 bases line up with TRBD1. The length of the CDR3 is 15 residues. J gave up 7 bases and V 2 bases, and 7 bases lay outside the gene matches. The V gene's germline CDR1 is MDHEN and CDR2 SYDVKM. Here the CDR3 reads CASSLRGRITEKLFF. CDR3 coding DNA: TGTGCCAGCAGTTTAAGGGGGCGGATTACTGAAAAACTGTTTTTT. Full variable domain (remainder filled in from reference TRBV28 and TRBJ1-4): DVKVTQSSRYLVKRTGEKVFLECVQDMDHENMFWYRQDPGLGLRLIYFSYDVKMKEKGDIPEGYSVSREKKERFSLILESASTNQTSMYLCASSLRGRITEKLFFGSGTQLSVL.

In its sample, this clone was seen a few times. Within the sample, other DNA sequences also encode this same CDR3. The chain uses TRBV12-3 or TRBV12-4 and TRBJ2-2; weak D call: TRBD1 (6 bases). Between the trimmed V and J ends, which lost 6 bases and 6 bases, there was a span of 8 bases. The CDR3 runs to 12 residues. The CDR3 nucleotides are TGTGCCAGCAGCCAGGGGTCCGGGGAGCTGTTTTTT. This translates into CASSQGSGELFF.

The chain recombines TRBV10-3 with TRBJ1-1; 7 bases match TRBD1. CDR3 size: 12 residues. Germline V gene data show CDR1 as ENHRY and CDR2 as SYGVKD. The junction had 2 bases not matched to a gene; V was cut back by 10 bases and J by 0 bases. CDR3: CATQGMNTEAFF. The CDR3 bases are TGTGCCACACAGGGGATGAACACTGAAGCTTTCTTT.

This chain links TRBV11-3 with TRBJ2-5; the match to TRBD2 covers 10 bases. Trimming took 0 bases from V and 2 from J; bases not matched to a gene: 3. Germline V CDR1 and CDR2: SGHNT, YENEEA. The CDR3 has 16 residues. In DNA form, the CDR3 reads TGTGCCAGCAGCTTAGAAGGGACTAGCGAGCAAGAGACCCAGTACTTC. Its protein product is CASSLEGTSEQETQYF.

The chain is built from TRBV5-1 and TRBJ2-1, with D possibly TRBD2 on 6 matching bases. Germline V gives CDR1 SGHRS, CDR2 YFSETQ. This CDR3 contains 16 residues. The V end lost 3 bases, the J end lost 7 bases, and 20 bases lay between the germline ends. The CDR3: CASSSEVGGVRNEQFF. DNA for the CDR3: TGCGCCAGCAGCTCCGAAGTGGGCGGGGTACGTAATGAGCAGTTCTTC.

V gene TRBV7-9 combines with J gene TRBJ2-3; 8 positions match TRBD2. Germline CDR1 and CDR2: SEHNR and FQNEAQ (reference sequence). J gave up 4 bases and V 5 bases, and 5 bases lay outside the gene matches. The CDR3 has 14 amino acids. As DNA, the CDR3 is TGTGCCAGCAGCCCGGGACTAGTCCCAGATACGCAGTATTTT. As protein: CASSPGLVPDTQYF. The full variable domain, rest sourced from reference TRBV7-9 and TRBJ2-3, is DTGVSQNPRHKITKRGQNVTFRCDPISEHNRLYWYRQTLGQGPEFLTYFQNEAQLEKSRLLSDRFSAERPKGSFSTLEIQRTEQGDSAMYLCASSPGLVPDTQYFGPGTRLTVL.

V is TRBV20-1 and J is TRBJ1-1; 7 positions match TRBD1. Germline trimming cut 3 bases from V and 1 base from J; bases unmatched to any gene: 2. The CDR3 spans 13 residues. The germline V gene has CDR1 DFQATT and CDR2 SNEGSKA (reference sequence). CDR3 residues: CSASRTGNTEAFF. The CDR3, as DNA: TGCAGTGCTAGTCGGACAGGGAACACTGAAGCTTTCTTT.

The rearrangement joins TRBV28 to TRBJ1-2; weak D call: TRBD1 (5 bases). The V gene lost 2 bases and the J gene lost 4 bases, with 14 bases spanning the gap. The CDR3 totals 15 residues. CDR1 and CDR2 from the germline V gene are MDHEN and SYDVKM. The CDR3 is CASSLEDIGVYGYTF. The CDR3 bases are TGTGCCAGCAGTTTAGAGGACATTGGGGTCTATGGCTACACCTTC.

In its sample, this clone was seen once. V gene TRBV10-1 combines with J gene TRBJ2-3, with 15 positions matching TRBD2. Germline V gene sequence: CDR1 WNHNN, CDR2 SYGVQD (reference sequence). Germline trimming cut 6 bases from V and 4 bases from J; bases unmatched to any gene: 8. This CDR3 comprises 17 residues. CDR3 loop: CASSLGLAGGRADTQYF. The CDR3, as DNA: TGCGCCAGCAGCCTCGGACTAGCGGGGGGGCGTGCAGATACGCAGTATTTT.

V is TRBV5-1 and J is TRBJ2-7; 9 bases agree with TRBD1. Germline trimming cut 2 bases from V and 1 base from J; bases unmatched to any gene: 4. Per germline, CDR1 SGHRS and CDR2 YFSETQ. The CDR3 totals 15 residues. For the CDR3, the DNA is TGCGCCAGCAGCTTAGGGACAGGGAAGTCCTACGAGCAGTACTTC. It translates to CASSLGTGKSYEQYF.

The chain is built from TRBV6-1 and TRBJ2-1; D might be TRBD2 (5 bases). V lost 3 bases and J lost 0, with 9 bases in between. Per the germline V gene, CDR1 is MNHNS and CDR2 is SASEGT. The CDR3 sequence is 15 residues long. The CDR3 spells CASSEPGSSYNEQFF. The DNA of the CDR3 is TGTGCCAGCAGTGAGCCGGGGAGCTCCTACAATGAGCAGTTCTTC.

The chain combines TRBV18 with TRBJ1-1; no reliable D call. V was trimmed by 4 bases and J by 5 bases, leaving 14 bases between them. Germline loops: CDR1 KGHSH, CDR2 LQKENI. This CDR3 region has 14 residues. Here the CDR3 reads CASSLDGRGTEAFF. The CDR3 coding sequence is TGTGCCAGCTCACTCGACGGTCGGGGAACTGAAGCTTTCTTT.

The J gene is TRBJ1-2, the V gene TRBV15, with 7 bases that match TRBD1. The germline V gene has CDR1 LNHNV and CDR2 YYDKDF (reference sequence). CDR3 length: 18 residues. V dropped 3 bases and J dropped 8; count of bases not matched to a gene: 21. CDR3: CATSRGKRGRQGASGYTF. The CDR3 DNA is TGTGCCACCAGCAGGGGTAAGAGGGGAAGACAGGGAGCGTCCGGCTACACCTTC.

V is TRBV3-1 (or the pseudogene TRBV3-2) and J is TRBJ1-2; 10 nucleotides align to TRBD1. The CDR3 contains 15 residues. J lost 6 bases, V lost 4 bases, and 8 bases had no gene match. The V gene's germline CDR1 is LGHDT and CDR2 YNNKEL (reference sequence). The CDR3 DNA is TGTGCCAGCAGCCTTACAGACAGGGGGCTAAATGGCTACACCTTC. This translates into CASSLTDRGLNGYTF.

This clone was picked up one time. CDR3 in amino acids: CASSFGQADYEQYF. The CDR3 bases are TGCGCCAGCAGCTTCGGACAGGCCGACTACGAGCAGTACTTC. The chain carries TRBV5-1 and TRBJ2-7; 7 positions agree with TRBD1. CDR1 SGHRS and CDR2 YFSETQ come from the germline V gene. The CDR3 sequence is 14 residues long. V was pared by 2 bases and J by 3 bases, with 5 bases of the junction left unmatched.

This chain links TRBV7-8 with TRBJ1-5; 7 nucleotides match TRBD1. The V gene end was trimmed by 1 base and the J gene end by 8 bases; junction bases not matched to a gene: 5. CDR1 and CDR2 (germline): SGHVS, FQNEAQ. CDR3 length: 14 residues. This CDR3 is CASSLGQGTEPQHF. The CDR3, as DNA: TGTGCCAGCAGCTTAGGACAGGGTACTGAGCCCCAGCATTTT.

J is TRBJ2-7 and V is TRBV27; 9 nucleotides agree with TRBD2. After removal of 3 bases from V and 6 bases from J, the junction contained 12 bases not matched to a gene. This CDR3 has 16 residues. Germline assignment: CDR1 MNHEY and CDR2 SMNVEV (reference sequence). CDR3: CASSLISGGLRGEQYF. In nucleotides, the CDR3 is TGTGCCAGCAGTTTGATTAGCGGGGGCCTTAGGGGCGAGCAGTACTTC.

Only one count was recorded for this clone. CDR3 DNA: TGTGCCAGCTCTCCCGCCTGGGGGCTTTACAATGAGCAGTTCTTC. Translated: CASSPAWGLYNEQFF. V gene TRBV18 combines with J gene TRBJ2-1; D may be TRBD1 (6 bases). Germline assignment: CDR1 KGHSH and CDR2 LQKENI. The CDR3 runs 15 residues. V lost 6 bases and J 4 bases, leaving 16 bases between the germline ends.

V gene TRBV10-3 combines with J gene TRBJ2-2; D is uncertain. V was trimmed by 5 bases and J by 1 base, leaving 2 bases between them. Looked up from germline, CDR1 is ENHRY and CDR2 is SYGVKD. The CDR3 extends over 12 amino acids. The CDR3, as DNA: TGTGCCATCAGTCAGAACACCGGGGAGCTGTTTTTT. It codes for CAISQNTGELFF.

This clone was counted a single time. The CDR3 DNA reads as TGCGCCAGCAGCCAAGCCTTGTCTGGGGCCAACGTCCTGACTTTC. Its translation is CASSQALSGANVLTF. The chain recombines TRBV4-1 with TRBJ2-6; unclear D gene. CDR1 and CDR2 from the germline V gene are MGHRA and YSYEKL. The CDR3 extends over 15 amino acids. V lost 1 base and J 1 base, leaving 5 bases between the germline ends.

The J gene is TRBJ2-1, the V gene TRBV9; 7 nucleotides line up with TRBD2. This CDR3 is 12 amino acids long. Germline values: CDR1 SGDLS, CDR2 YYNGEE. J was trimmed by 9 bases and V by 5 bases; bases with no gene match: 5. The CDR3 DNA reads as TGTGCCAGCAGAAGCGGGGTCGGTGAGCAGTTCTTC. Its translation is CASRSGVGEQFF.

The V gene is TRBV9, the J gene TRBJ1-4, with 10 bases fitting TRBD1. The trim removed 4 bases at V and 1 base at J, leaving 4 bases unmatched. CDR1 SGDLS and CDR2 YYNGEE come from the germline V gene. This CDR3 spans 16 amino acids. The CDR3 is CASSLGTGVTNEKLFF. The CDR3 DNA is TGTGCCAGCAGCCTTGGGACAGGGGTAACTAATGAAAAACTGTTTTTT.

The V call is TRBV14, the J call TRBJ2-7; D unclear. Trimming pared 5 bases from V and 2 bases from J, leaving 10 bases between. Looked up from germline, CDR1 is SGHDN and CDR2 is FVKESK. The CDR3 is made up of 13 amino acids. In DNA, the CDR3 is TGTGCCAGCAGCTCCCGCGAGCCCTACGAGCAGTACTTC. Translating it yields CASSSREPYEQYF.

This rearrangement joins TRBV7-2 to TRBJ1-5; 7 nucleotides match TRBD1. The junction had 5 bases not matched to a gene; V was cut back by 5 bases and J by 7 bases. Germline V gives CDR1 SGHTA, CDR2 FQGNSA. This CDR3 region has 13 residues. The CDR3 region is CASSLKQGQPQHF. CDR3 in DNA: TGTGCCAGCAGCCTCAAACAGGGGCAGCCCCAGCATTTT.